This section outlines one TCR beta chain sequence together with its context. Its cognate antigen is unknown. The data derive from a study of monozygotic twins with inflammatory bowel disease. General study results and limits: Compared with healthy twins, IBD patients shared fewer clonotypes with others, especially with disease activity. Telling apart the different T cell subtypes was not possible.

Blood samples of about 2.5 ml were drawn from every donor. CDR3 length: 14 amino acids. CDR1 is SGDLS and CDR2 is YYNGEE in the germline V gene. The template-switching step introduced UMIs that carried a 6-nucleotide sample barcode. TCRdb reprocessed the 5' RACE reads, with one entry per CDR3 protein and no DNA. The ten top clones account for 1.6%, within a sample of around 200,000 distinct CDR3 sequences. The TCR originated in a human donor with ulcerative colitis or Crohn's disease, or a healthy co-twin of an affected twin (not recorded which). The sequencing input was blood. The rearrangement links TRBV9 to TRBJ1-2; the TCRdb call, TRBD1, lacks DNA for checking. CDR3 region: CASSINQGASGYTF.